This T cell receptor beta chain was documented in a study of T cell responses to AZD1222 COVID-19 vaccine. Across the whole study: Pooled in the analysis were second doses at about 4 or about 12 weeks. Notes on the study in general: Donors, mostly white British, included more females; clonal diversity was possibly underestimated. Baseline antibody screening turned up just 6 or 7 seropositive AZD1222 recipients.

This clone was observed once. Its antigen remains unidentified. Some clones are missing from TCRdb's copy, which holds only in-frame ones; the method was immunoSEQ multiplex PCR. The top ten hold under 4% of the sample, which has some 120,000 clones, roughly 93% seen once. CDR3 length equals 13 residues. Germline assignment: CDR1 MGHRA and CDR2 YSYEKL. The V gene lost 11 bases and the J gene lost 4 bases, with 17 bases spanning the gap. The rearrangement uses TRBV4-1 and TRBJ1-1; D gene uncertain. The source of this sequence is an adult in good health. The source material was peripheral blood, sampled on day 0 of AZD1222 vaccination. The CDR3 loop is CASRVFGSTEAFF. For the CDR3, the DNA is TGCGCCTCGAGGGTATTCGGATCCACTGAAGCTTTCTTT.